A selection of T cell receptor beta chains follows, all from one sample in a study of post-analysis software for immune sequencing data. TCRdb passed the PCR reads through MiXCR, listing each CDR3 protein once. The sample yields fewer than 850,000 distinct CDR3 sequences, about 32% seen once. The sample taken for sequencing was blood. The receptors were gathered from a girl between 10 and 17 years old with multiple sclerosis. The CDR3 runs from the conserved cysteine through the conserved F or W. The D gene is left open where the match is weak. The size entry is marked missing in some rows and otherwise reads once, few, many or a size class.

size	V	D	J	DNA	CDR3
few	TRBV28	TRBD1	TRBJ1-2	TGTGCCAGCAGTAACGACGGACAGGACTATGGCTACACCTTC	CASSNDGQDYGYTF
.	TRBV10-3	.	TRBJ1-1	TGTGCCATCAGTGAGAGGGCCACTGAAGCTTTCTTT	CAISERATEAFF
many	TRBV20-1	.	TRBJ2-4	TGCAGTGCTAGAGACCCTGGACACCCCGTTCGGAACATTCAGTACTTC	CSARDPGHPVRNIQYF
.	TRBV28	TRBD1	TRBJ1-1	TGTGCCAGCAGTTTCGAGGGACAGGGGCACACTGAAGCTTTCTTT	CASSFEGQGHTEAFF
few	TRBV5-1	TRBD1	TRBJ2-1	TGCGCCAGCGCTGAACGGCAGGGGGCTAACAATGAGCAGTTCTTC	CASAERQGANNEQFF
.	TRBV2	.	TRBJ2-7	TGTGCCAGCAGGTATCGACGGAAGTCATACGAGCAGTACTTC	CASRYRRKSYEQYF
.	TRBV5-1	.	TRBJ1-1	TGCGCCAGCAGCCAGGTCTCGCGCACTGAAGCTTTCTTT	CASSQVSRTEAFF
.	TRBV6-6	.	TRBJ2-2	TGTGCCAGCAGTTACTTCAGGGGCACCGGGGAGCTGTTTTTT	CASSYFRGTGELFF
.	TRBV7-2	.	TRBJ2-7	TGTGCCAGCAGCTTAGCAGGGGGAACCGAGCAGTACTTC	CASSLAGGTEQYF
.	TRBV7-7	.	TRBJ2-2	TGTGCTAGCAGCGCCTCGACAGCGAACACCGGGGAGCTGTTTTTT	CASSASTANTGELFF
once	TRBV24-1	TRBD1	TRBJ1-5	TGTGCCACCAGTGACCACGGACAGGGTGGACAGCCCCAGCATTTT	CATSDHGQGGQPQHF
few	TRBV6-5	.	TRBJ2-7	TGTGCCAGCAGTGACCCCGGGCTAGGCTTGCAGTACTTC	CASSDPGLGLQYF
.	TRBV7-9	.	TRBJ2-4	TGTGCCAGCAGCCGGTCGGGGGCCGGGTATAAAGACATTCAGTACTTC	CASSRSGAGYKDIQYF
.	TRBV2	TRBD2	TRBJ2-5	TGTGCCAGCCTAGCGGGGGCTCAAGAGACCCAGTACTTC	CASLAGAQETQYF
few	TRBV29-1	.	TRBJ1-1	TGCAGCGCCTCCACAGCGAGAGACACTGAAGCTTTCTTT	CSASTARDTEAFF
few	TRBV3-1	TRBD1	TRBJ2-1	TGTGCCAGCAGCACCTCGGACAGGGGTGAGCAGTTCTTC	CASSTSDRGEQFF
.	TRBV20-1	TRBD1	TRBJ2-7	TGCAGTGTCCCTCAACAGGGGGCGTACGAGCAGTACTTC	CSVPQQGAYEQYF
.	TRBV3-1	TRBD2	TRBJ2-7	TGTGCCAGCAGCGGTCAGCGGGGATACAATGAGCAGTACTTC	CASSGQRGYNEQYF
few	TRBV29-1	.	TRBJ2-1	TGCAGCGTTGTATGGAGCTCCTACAATGAGCAGTTCTTC	CSVVWSSYNEQFF
.	TRBV7-9	TRBD2	TRBJ2-4	TGTGCCAGCAGCCCGGGGGGGCGAAACATTCAGTACTTC	CASSPGGRNIQYF
few	TRBV10-3	TRBD2	TRBJ2-1	TGTGCCACCGCGAGGAGCGGGAGCTGGGACTACAATGAGCAGTTCTTC	CATARSGSWDYNEQFF
few	TRBV3-1	.	TRBJ2-1	TGTGCCAGCAGCCATTACGGAGGGAATGAGCAGTTCTTC	CASSHYGGNEQFF
.	TRBV7-9	TRBD2	TRBJ2-5	TGTGCCAGCAGCTCTGGACTAGCCTTTGAGACCCAGTACTTC	CASSSGLAFETQYF
many	TRBV5-1	.	TRBJ2-1	TGTGCCAGCAGCCTCGTTGGGCGCGAGCAGTTCTTC	CASSLVGREQFF
few	TRBV9	.	TRBJ1-4	TGTGCCAGCAGCGGCGAGCGGGAAAAACTGTTTTTT	CASSGEREKLFF
many	TRBV29-1	.	TRBJ2-7	TGCAGCGTCTCCAGGGCCGCCGAGCAGTACTTC	CSVSRAAEQYF
.	TRBV5-1	TRBD2	TRBJ2-5	TGCGCCAGCAGCCCGGGGACTAGCGGGGTCTCATCGACCCAGTACTTC	CASSPGTSGVSSTQYF
few	TRBV20-1	.	TRBJ2-7	TGCAGTGCTAGAGGATTGCGGGAATCTGGCGAGCAGTACTTC	CSARGLRESGEQYF
.	TRBV29-1	.	TRBJ1-1	TGCAGCGTCGAAAGGTGGGCTGAAGCTTTCTTT	CSVERWAEAFF
few	TRBV28	.	TRBJ2-5	TGTGCCAGCAGTTTTAGCCGGGTCTCGGAGACCCAGTACTTC	CASSFSRVSETQYF
.	TRBV7-2	.	TRBJ2-1	TGTGCCAGCAGCAAGGGACACTCTTACAATGAGCAGTTCTTC	CASSKGHSYNEQFF
.	TRBV4-1	.	TRBJ1-5	TGCGCCAGCAGCTTCCTCATGGGTTGGCCCCAGCATTTT	CASSFLMGWPQHF
.	TRBV5-1	.	TRBJ1-1	TGCGCCAGCAGCAATTCAAAGACAGCCATTGAAGCTTTCTTT	CASSNSKTAIEAFF
.	TRBV11-2	.	TRBJ2-3	TGTGCCAGCAGCTTCGCGTCGTCGGATACGCAGTATTTT	CASSFASSDTQYF
.	TRBV5-1	TRBD2	TRBJ2-2	TGCGCCAGCAGCCAGGGACTAGCGGGAGGTCCGGGCACCGGGGAGCTGTTTTTT	CASSQGLAGGPGTGELFF
few	TRBV6-5	TRBD1	TRBJ1-4	TGTGCCAGCAGTCGGCGAATGGGACAGGGGAACGAAAAACTGTTTTTT	CASSRRMGQGNEKLFF
.	TRBV5-1	.	TRBJ2-6	TGCGCCAGCAGCCCCCCGGGACTGCTTTCTGGGGCCAACGTCCTGACTTTC	CASSPPGLLSGANVLTF